This record concerns one TCR beta chain sequence. CDR3 length: 15 amino acids. The germline V and J ends were trimmed by 0 bases and 1 base, with 9 bases remaining between them. CDR1 and CDR2 (germline): ENHRY, SYGVKD. The sample belongs to a study of blood T cell repertoires in COVID-19. Original analysis: Quantification of nucleated cells was approximated via reference gene primer amplification. TCRdb's table, derived via immunoSEQ multiplex PCR, lists solely in-frame clones and lacks some. V and J calls and clone size are as listed in that table; D and trimming were resolved from the DNA. The repertoire consists of tens of thousands of clones, with 84% occurring once and the leading ten covering more than 14%.

The chain carries TRBV10-3 and TRBJ1-1, with unresolved D. This TCR was sampled from a man in his forties or fifties with active or convalescent COVID-19. The specimen sequenced was peripheral blood. This chain's CDR3 is CAISESGGQNTEAFF. The CDR3 region has the DNA TGTGCCATCAGTGAGTCTGGAGGGCAGAACACTGAAGCTTTCTTT.